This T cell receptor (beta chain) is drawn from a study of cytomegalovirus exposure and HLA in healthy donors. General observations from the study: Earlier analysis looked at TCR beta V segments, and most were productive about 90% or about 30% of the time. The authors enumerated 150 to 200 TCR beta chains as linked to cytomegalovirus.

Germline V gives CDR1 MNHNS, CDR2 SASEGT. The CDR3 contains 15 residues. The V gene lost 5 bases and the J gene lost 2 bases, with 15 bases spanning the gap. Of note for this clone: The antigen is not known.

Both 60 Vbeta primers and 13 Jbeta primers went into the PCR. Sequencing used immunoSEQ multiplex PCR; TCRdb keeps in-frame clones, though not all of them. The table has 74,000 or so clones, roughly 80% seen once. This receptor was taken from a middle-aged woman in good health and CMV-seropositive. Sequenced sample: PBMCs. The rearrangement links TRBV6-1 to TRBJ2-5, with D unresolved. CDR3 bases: TGTGCCAGCAGTCGTAAGACAATATCTCAAGAGACCCAGTACTTC. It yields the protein CASSRKTISQETQYF.